This TCR beta chain was sequenced in a study of T-cell reconstitution after alpha-beta-depleted transplantation in children. Between the trimmed V and J ends, which lost 4 bases and 4 bases, there was a span of 6 bases. The CDR3 consists of 12 residues. Germline CDR1 reads WNHNN; CDR2 reads SYGVQD (reference sequence). This clonotype was seen ten or more times. A library of TCRbeta sequences, prepared with unique molecular identifiers, was generated. One entry per CDR3 protein, called by TCRdb with MiXCR from the PCR reads. The sample shows 450,000 to 600,000 distinct CDR3 sequences, around a third of them seen only once.

The material sequenced was PBMCs from the stem cell graft donor, taken from the stem cell graft. This clonotype was sampled from a human donor who donated a stem cell graft to a child with aplastic anemia. This rearrangement joins TRBV10-1 to TRBJ2-3; perhaps TRBD1 as D (5 bases). DNA of the CDR3: TGCGCCAGCAGTGTAGGGGCAGATACGCAGTATTTT. This encodes CASSVGADTQYF.